Below, 3 T cell receptor beta chains from the same sample are listed, as sequenced in a study of blood T cell repertoires in COVID-19 (TCRdb year 2020). Libraries were built with the immunoSEQ multiplex PCR assay. The immuneACCESS repertoire file appears here via TCRdb, limited to in-frame rearrangements. These files lack a portion of the clones; in checked studies, under half of the deficit traces to unresolved V genes, and the cause of the others is not known. The sample contains about 350,000 clones, 70% to 90% of them found a single time. The ten largest clones take up about 7% of the sample. Sequenced: peripheral blood. These TCRs come from a woman in her sixties or seventies with COVID-19, enrolled during active disease.

As concerns this clone: Different DNA sequences within this sample yield the same CDR3. The chain couples TRBV19 to TRBJ2-1; 7 nucleotides line up with TRBD2. There are 15 residues in the CDR3. Germline-derived CDR1 and CDR2 are LNHDA and SQIVND (reference sequence). V lost 1 base, J lost 4 bases, and 4 bases stayed unmatched. CDR3 DNA sequence: TGTGCCAGTAGTATAGCGGGGGGAAGTTACAATGAGCAGTTCTTC. It codes for CASSIAGGSYNEQFF.

This clone occurred a few times. The chain recombines TRBV5-4 with TRBJ1-2; perhaps TRBD1 as D (6 bases). CDR3 length equals 14 residues. Trimming removed 1 base from V and 5 bases from J, with 12 bases in between. Germline V lookup: CDR1 SGHNT, CDR2 YYREEE (reference sequence). For the CDR3, the DNA is TGTGCCAGCAGCTTGAGTGCAGGGGAATATGGCTACACCTTC. It codes for CASSLSAGEYGYTF.

The chain couples TRBV6-2 or TRBV6-3 to TRBJ2-1; 8 bases are shared with TRBD1. CDR3 length: 15 amino acids. V shed 2 bases, J shed 4 bases, and the junction held 4 bases outside the gene matches. The germline CDR1 and CDR2 sequences are MNHEY and SVGEGT. The CDR3 DNA reads TGTGCCAGCAGTTACGGACAGGGCGTTTACAATGAGCAGTTCTTC. It yields the protein CASSYGQGVYNEQFF.